Listed here are 21 T cell receptor beta chains from one sample, sequenced in a study of T cell responses to AZD1222 COVID-19 vaccine. Only in-frame clones appear in the TCRdb table, and some are missing; sequencing was by immunoSEQ multiplex PCR. The data hold about 180,000 clones, with roughly nine tenths observed a single time. Sequenced material: peripheral blood, taken on day 0 of AZD1222 vaccination. These receptors all stem from an adult in good health.

The genes are TRBV6-5 and TRBJ1-3; D unresolved. This CDR3 comprises 16 residues. V dropped 2 bases and J dropped 2 bases, with 13 bases sitting between them. Germline values: CDR1 MNHEY, CDR2 SVGAGI. This chain's CDR3 is CASSYDPQTAGNTIYF. CDR3 nucleotides: TGTGCCAGCAGTTACGACCCCCAGACTGCTGGAAACACCATATATTTT.

This chain connects TRBV6-1 to TRBJ1-2; 7 bases match TRBD1. The V gene end was trimmed by 3 bases and the J gene end by 4 bases; junction bases not matched to a gene: 8. The germline V gene has CDR1 MNHNS and CDR2 SASEGT. The CDR3 length is 15 residues. CDR3 nucleotide sequence: TGTGCCAGCAGTGATTTGAGGGGGCGAATCTATGGCTACACCTTC. Protein: CASSDLRGRIYGYTF.

The chain carries TRBV12-3 or TRBV12-4 and TRBJ1-6; D remains unclear. The CDR3 has 12 amino acids. Between the trimmed V and J ends, which lost 8 bases and 9 bases, there was a span of 11 bases. The CDR3 sequence is CASVLGSSPLHF. CDR3 bases: TGTGCCAGCGTGCTCGGCTCTTCACCCCTCCACTTT.

This chain links TRBV7-6 with TRBJ2-1; 7 nucleotides align to TRBD2. There are 19 residues in the CDR3. V shed 5 bases, J shed 0 bases, and the junction held 16 bases outside the gene matches. Germline assignment: CDR1 SGHVS and CDR2 FNYEAQ. This chain's CDR3 is CASSLSFSGVAGSYNEQFF. The CDR3 DNA reads as TGTGCCAGCAGCCTCTCGTTTTCGGGGGTAGCGGGCTCCTACAATGAGCAGTTCTTC. Supplemented by reference TRBV7-6 and TRBJ2-1, the full variable domain reads GAGVSQSPRYKVTKRGQDVALRCDPISGHVSLYWYRQALGQGPEFLTYFNYEAQQDKSGLPNDRFSAERPEGSISTLTIQRTEQRDSAMYRCASSLSFSGVAGSYNEQFFGPGTRLTVL.

The chain employs TRBV28 and TRBJ1-1; D gene uncertain. Trimming shortened V by 5 bases and J by 3 bases, and 13 bases separated the two germline ends. The CDR3 is 14 residues long. Germline assignment: CDR1 MDHEN and CDR2 SYDVKM. The CDR3 region is CASSALIGDTEAFF. The DNA of the CDR3 is TGTGCCAGCAGTGCCCTAATCGGGGACACTGAAGCTTTCTTT. Full variable domain (remainder filled in from reference TRBV28 and TRBJ1-1): DVKVTQSSRYLVKRTGEKVFLECVQDMDHENMFWYRQDPGLGLRLIYFSYDVKMKEKGDIPEGYSVSREKKERFSLILESASTNQTSMYLCASSALIGDTEAFFGQGTRLTVV.

The chain employs TRBV7-9 and TRBJ2-3; possible D gene TRBD1, 5 bases. There are 16 residues in the CDR3. The ends were cut back, 2 bases at V and 0 bases at J, with 12 bases in the middle. Per the germline V gene, CDR1 is SEHNR and CDR2 is FQNEAQ (reference sequence). The CDR3: CASSLRPGISTDTQYF. The CDR3 DNA reads TGTGCCAGCAGCTTACGTCCAGGGATCAGCACAGATACGCAGTATTTT.

V is TRBV19 and J is TRBJ2-7, with no clear D. The CDR3 has 11 residues. Germline loops: CDR1 LNHDA, CDR2 SQIVND (reference sequence). With 4 bases removed from V and 2 bases from J, the gap between germline ends came to 3 bases. The CDR3, as DNA: TGTGCCAGTAGTACCACCTACGAGCAGTACTTC. Amino acid sequence: CASSTTYEQYF.

This sequence joins TRBV7-8 and TRBJ1-5, with 7 bases that match TRBD1. Trimming removed 5 bases from V and 7 bases from J; junction bases left unmatched: 11. CDR3 size: 15 residues. The germline V gene encodes CDR1 SGHVS and CDR2 FQNEAQ. The CDR3 bases are TGTGCCAGCAGCGACCAGACAGGGCTTCACCAGCCCCAGCATTTT. Its protein is CASSDQTGLHQPQHF.

The CDR3 region has the DNA TGTGCCAGCAGCTCCCGGGGGGCTTACAATGAGCAGTTCTTC. It encodes CASSSRGAYNEQFF. The chain carries TRBV7-3 and TRBJ2-1, with a possible D match to TRBD2 (7 bases). V lost 4 bases, J lost 4 bases, and 11 bases lay in between. This CDR3 is built from 14 residues. The germline V gene has CDR1 SGHTA and CDR2 FQGTGA.

The chain employs TRBV6-6 and TRBJ2-5; TRBD1 matches 7 bases. The CDR3 spans 15 residues. Germline CDR1 is MNHNY and CDR2 is SVGAGI (reference sequence). Trimming cost V 6 bases and J 5 bases; bases outside gene matches: 12. The chain's CDR3 is CASSWDSPGGETQYF. The DNA of the CDR3 is TGTGCCAGCAGCTGGGACAGTCCGGGCGGGGAGACCCAGTACTTC.

The chain carries TRBV10-3 and TRBJ1-2, with 8 bases matching TRBD1. The CDR3 consists of 15 residues. V lost 0 bases and J lost 3; bases outside the gene matches: 3. Germline CDR1 ENHRY, CDR2 SYGVKD. The CDR3 loop reads CAISESDRAYYGYTF. CDR3 coding DNA: TGTGCCATCAGTGAGTCGGACAGGGCGTACTATGGCTACACCTTC.

The genes are TRBV5-6 and TRBJ1-2, with D possibly TRBD1 on 5 matching bases. Trimming took 3 bases from V and 4 from J, leaving 16 bases between them. This CDR3 has 15 amino acids. The germline CDR1 and CDR2 sequences are SGHDT and YYEEEE. CDR3 loop: CASSSMGDPIYGYTF. CDR3 in DNA: TGTGCCAGCAGCTCAATGGGGGACCCTATCTATGGCTACACCTTC.

This clone was seen only once. The V gene is TRBV12-3 or TRBV12-4, the J gene TRBJ2-3; the D call may be TRBD1 or TRBD2 (5 bases each). The CDR3 is 13 residues long. V lost 5 bases to trimming and J lost 4 bases, with 10 bases between them. Written as DNA, the CDR3 is TGTGCCAGCAGTCTTGGGACCGCAGATACGCAGTATTTT. It encodes CASSLGTADTQYF.

The sample holds one count of this clone. The J gene is TRBJ2-7, the V gene TRBV5-4, with D unresolved. V dropped 2 bases and J dropped 2 bases, with 11 bases sitting between them. Germline CDR1 SGHNT, CDR2 YYREEE (reference sequence). The CDR3 length is 14 residues. CDR3 DNA sequence: TGTGCCAGCAGCTTAGACGACGGAACCTACGAGCAGTACTTC. This sequence encodes CASSLDDGTYEQYF.

The rearrangement uses TRBV7-3 and TRBJ2-1, with 8 bases fitting TRBD2. The V and J ends lost 3 bases and 4 bases, in that order; junction bases with no gene match: 5. Per germline, CDR1 SGHTA and CDR2 FQGTGA. The CDR3 is made up of 15 amino acids. CDR3 region: CASSFVLAGYNEQFF. CDR3 nucleotide sequence: TGTGCCAGCAGCTTTGTTCTAGCGGGTTACAATGAGCAGTTCTTC.

This clone was seen once. V and J are TRBV11-2 and TRBJ2-7, with D perhaps TRBD2 (6 bases). Germline V gene sequence: CDR1 SGHAT, CDR2 FQNNGV. The germline V and J ends were trimmed by 1 base and 6 bases, with 10 bases remaining between them. The CDR3 runs to 13 residues. The CDR3 sequence is CASSLGVGGEQYF. The CDR3 bases are TGTGCCAGCAGCTTAGGAGTGGGGGGCGAGCAGTACTTC.

The chain joins TRBV9 to TRBJ2-1, with TRBD2 matching over 11 bases. J lost 7 bases, V lost 0 bases, and 3 bases had no gene match. This CDR3 contains 15 residues. Per the germline V gene, CDR1 is SGDLS and CDR2 is YYNGEE. This CDR3 is CASSVGLAGMNEQFF. CDR3 DNA sequence: TGTGCCAGCAGCGTAGGACTAGCGGGGATGAATGAGCAGTTCTTC. Variable domain in full (rest from reference TRBV9 and TRBJ2-1): DSGVTQTPKHLITATGQRVTLRCSPRSGDLSVYWYQQSLDQGLQFLIQYYNGEERAKGNILERFSAQQFPDLHSELNLSSLELGDSALYFCASSVGLAGMNEQFFGPGTRLTVL.

The rearrangement links TRBV7-3 to TRBJ1-1; weak D call: TRBD1 (5 bases). In germline, CDR1 is SGHTA, CDR2 FQGTGA. V lost 0 bases, J lost 1 base, and 12 bases lay in between. The CDR3 covers 16 residues. CDR3 coding DNA: TGTGCCAGCAGCTTAACGAGGCAGGGAAGGAACACTGAAGCTTTCTTT. Its protein is CASSLTRQGRNTEAFF.

This clone was detected a few times. The rearrangement links TRBV6-5 to TRBJ2-3; the match to TRBD1 covers 8 bases. CDR3 length equals 15 residues. V shed 5 bases, J shed 3 bases, and the junction held 7 bases outside the gene matches. The V gene's germline CDR1 is MNHEY and CDR2 SVGAGI. CDR3 residues: CASSRPGQGTDTQYF. In DNA, the CDR3 is TGTGCCAGCAGTCGACCTGGACAGGGAACAGATACGCAGTATTTT.

The rearrangement links TRBV6-5 to TRBJ1-5; tentative D call: TRBD1 (5 bases). The CDR3 is 15 amino acids. V was cut by 5 bases and J by 4 bases, with 15 bases left in between. CDR1 and CDR2 from the germline V gene are MNHEY and SVGAGI. The CDR3 DNA sequence: TGTGCCAGCAGTACTCAAACCCAGGGAAATCAGCCCCAGCATTTT. Protein product: CASSTQTQGNQPQHF.

V is TRBV7-9 and J is TRBJ2-3; TRBD2 matches 7 bases. With 7 bases clipped from V and 4 bases from J, the junction kept 11 bases outside the gene matches. This CDR3 is built from 15 residues. Germline loops: CDR1 SEHNR, CDR2 FQNEAQ (reference sequence). The CDR3 is CASTNLRRGADTQYF. The CDR3, as DNA: TGTGCCAGCACCAATTTACGACGGGGGGCAGATACGCAGTATTTT.